This T cell receptor beta chain is from a study of identical twins. Study results and limitations: The abundant beta clonotypes from cord blood had fewer insertions, and memory repertoires had none of this. Excess low generation probability was seen in twin-shared out-of-frame alpha sequences. Cross-sectional statistical analysis was relied on for the conclusions, without the same donors being followed.

This clonotype was seen repeatedly, ten times or more. The antigen remains unidentified. The authors used template switching to add a universal primer site and gave cDNA unique molecular identifiers. TCRdb passed the 5' RACE reads through MiXCR, listing each CDR3 protein once. The repertoire includes 550,000 to 800,000 distinct CDR3 sequences, under 8.5% of them detected once, and 1.6% sits in the top ten. CDR3 size: 17 residues. Germline V gene data show CDR1 as LNHNV and CDR2 as YYDKDF (reference sequence). Trimming cost V 5 bases and J 4 bases, with 20 bases left between them. This sample was also put to use in a study of yellow fever vaccine responses in identical twins.

Sequences were obtained from PBMCs. The sequence was collected from a woman under 30 in good health. The rearrangement uses TRBV15 and TRBJ2-2; maybe TRBD2 (5 bases). Written as DNA, the CDR3 is TGTGCCACCAGCCGAGTTAATTCGGCTCGGGGCACCGGGGAGCTGTTTTTT. Amino acid sequence: CATSRVNSARGTGELFF. Together with reference TRBV15 and TRBJ2-2, the CDR3 gives the full variable domain: DAMVIQNPRYQVTQFGKPVTLSCSQTLNHNVMYWYQQKSSQAPKLLFHYYDKDFNNEADTPDNFQSRRPNTSFCFLDIRSPGLGDTAMYLCATSRVNSARGTGELFFGEGSRLTVL.